This T cell receptor (beta chain) was retrieved from a study of early T cells in non-severe SARS-CoV-2 infection (dated by TCRdb to the early 2020s). Notes on the research overall: Bulk RNA from unsorted whole blood was used for TCR sequencing, so alpha and beta chains could not be paired. Study-wide conclusions, independent of this receptor: VDJdb matching was skewed toward anti-spike CD8 responses and likely underestimated virus-specific expansions, missing private and CD4 specificities.

The study was a case-control design nested within a healthcare worker cohort in London, UK, with weekly nasopharyngeal swab PCR tests and blood sampling. Healthcare workers were recruited between 23 and 31 March 2020, during the week of the UK lockdown, and were followed weekly for up to roughly 15 weeks. The CDR3, from cysteine to phenylalanine, totals 14 residues. Of all the DNA, just the CDR3 is kept, 42 bases in frame from base 1. V is trimmed back by 3 bases and J by 8 bases, and the junction contains 8 bases that no gene match accounts for. CDR1 SEHNR and CDR2 FQNEAQ were looked up in the germline V gene (reference sequence). The method was 5' RACE. Reads for this sample came from a NextSeq 500. Unique molecular identifiers were attached to individual cDNA molecules in the TCR library protocol so that sequencing error and PCR bias could be corrected. Sequencing covered both TCR alpha and beta chains, and within each sample the abundances of alpha and beta sequences were tightly co-correlated. Processing in the source paper ran as follows. V gene, J gene and CDR3 annotation of TCR sequences was performed with Decombinator V4. TCRs were defined as expanded if a significant change between any two time points was detected under a Poisson model with p below 0.0001. TCR abundances were normalised to the total number of TCRs sequenced in each sample and reported as counts per million. MAIT TCRs were defined by TRAV1-2 paired with TRAJ12, TRAJ20 or TRAJ33, and iNKT TCRs by TRAV10 paired with TRAJ18. A search of VDJdb, accessed on 1 November 2021, was run for TCRs annotated to CMV, EBV and SARS-CoV-2, with TCRs annotated for multiple antigens excluded. The public reads were reprocessed in TCRdb via fastp at Q25 and MiXCR, keeping in-frame beta chains. Entries are consolidated by CDR3 protein sequence, retaining the most common genes and DNA. None of the V and J calls come from the authors' own analysis; TCRdb made them. In all, the sample holds about 67,000 distinct CDR3 sequences, and 11% of those were seen once. The ten largest account for 3.5% to 4% of the sample.

Of note for this clonotype: Its recognized antigen is unknown. Base qualities are not provided; no much larger clone lies one nucleotide away.

The sequenced sample consisted of whole blood. The TCR originated in an adult who was a healthcare worker with PCR-confirmed SARS-CoV-2 infection or an uninfected control (not recorded which). The sequence links TRBV7-9 to TRBJ1-1; 8 nucleotides in the junction match TRBD1. CDR3 region: CASSFLTGGGEAFF. The sequence in DNA is TGTGCCAGCAGCTTTCTTACAGGGGGAGGGGAAGCTTTCTTT.